This TCR beta chain was sequenced during a study of early T cells in non-severe SARS-CoV-2 infection. About the study: Bulk RNA from unsorted whole blood was sequenced; chains were unpaired. Study-wide findings and caveats: Matching results from VDJdb favored anti-spike CD8 responses, leaving private and CD4 specificities undetected.

The sample holds a few counts of this clonotype. The antigen is unknown. Individual cDNA molecules were tagged with unique molecular identifiers. Via MiXCR, TCRdb re-called the 5' RACE reads, giving one row per CDR3 protein. The data show tens of thousands of distinct CDR3 sequences, around 12% seen once. Between the trimmed V and J ends, which lost 6 bases and 0 bases, there was a span of 11 bases. The germline CDR1 and CDR2 sequences are MNHEY and SVGAGI. The CDR3 consists of 14 residues. The TCR comes from an adult who was a healthcare worker with PCR-confirmed SARS-CoV-2 infection or an uninfected control (not recorded which). Material: whole blood. This chain joins TRBV6-5 and TRBJ2-5; D is unresolved. The CDR3 spells CASRNGFNQETQYF. DNA of the CDR3: TGTGCCAGCAGAAACGGGTTCAACCAAGAGACCCAGTACTTC.